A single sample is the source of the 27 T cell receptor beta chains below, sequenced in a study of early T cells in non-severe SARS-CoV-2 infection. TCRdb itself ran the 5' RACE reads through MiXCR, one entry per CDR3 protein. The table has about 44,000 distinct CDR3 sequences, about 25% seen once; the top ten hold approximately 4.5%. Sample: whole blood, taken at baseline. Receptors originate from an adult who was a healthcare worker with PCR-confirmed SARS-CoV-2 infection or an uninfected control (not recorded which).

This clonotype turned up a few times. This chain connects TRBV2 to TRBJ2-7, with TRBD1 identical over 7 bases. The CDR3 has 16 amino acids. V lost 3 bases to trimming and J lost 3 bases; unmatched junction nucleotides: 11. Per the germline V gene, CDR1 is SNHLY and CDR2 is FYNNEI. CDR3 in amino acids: CASSDSWGQILYEQYF. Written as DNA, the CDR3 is TGTGCCAGCAGTGACTCCTGGGGACAGATACTCTACGAGCAGTACTTC.

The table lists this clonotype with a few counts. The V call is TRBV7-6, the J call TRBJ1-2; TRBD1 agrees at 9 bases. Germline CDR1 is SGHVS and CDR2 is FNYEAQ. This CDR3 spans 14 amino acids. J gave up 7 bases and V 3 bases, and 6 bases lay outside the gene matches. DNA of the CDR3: TGTGCCAGCAGCTTTAACAGGGGGCAGGCTGGCTACACCTTC. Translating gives CASSFNRGQAGYTF.

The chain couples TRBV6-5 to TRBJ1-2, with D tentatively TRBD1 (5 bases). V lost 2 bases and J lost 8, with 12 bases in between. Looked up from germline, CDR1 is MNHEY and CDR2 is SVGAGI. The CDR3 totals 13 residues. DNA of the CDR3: TGTGCCAGCAGTTACGGGGCAGCCGGCGGCTACACCTTC. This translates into CASSYGAAGGYTF.

CDR3: CASSHLSGANVLTF. Written as DNA, the CDR3 is TGTGCCAGCAGCCACCTATCTGGGGCCAACGTCCTGACTTTC. V gene TRBV5-6 combines with J gene TRBJ2-6; D is uncertain. Trimming stripped 4 bases from V and 1 base from J, with 6 bases between. Germline lookup yields CDR1 SGHDT and CDR2 YYEEEE. This CDR3 is built from 14 residues. The variable domain in full, with the rest retrieved from reference TRBV5-6 and TRBJ2-6, is DAGVTQSPTHLIKTRGQQVTLRCSPKSGHDTVSWYQQALGQGPQFIFQYYEEEERQRGNFPDRFSGHQFPNYSSELNVNALLLGDSALYLCASSHLSGANVLTFGAGSRLTVL.

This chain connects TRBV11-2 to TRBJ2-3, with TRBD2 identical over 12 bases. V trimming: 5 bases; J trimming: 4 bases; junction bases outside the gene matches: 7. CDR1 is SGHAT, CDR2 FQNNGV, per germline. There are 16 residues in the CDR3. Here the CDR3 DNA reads TGTGCCAGCAGCCATGCTAGCGGGGGGGGGCCAGATACGCAGTATTTT. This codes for CASSHASGGGPDTQYF.

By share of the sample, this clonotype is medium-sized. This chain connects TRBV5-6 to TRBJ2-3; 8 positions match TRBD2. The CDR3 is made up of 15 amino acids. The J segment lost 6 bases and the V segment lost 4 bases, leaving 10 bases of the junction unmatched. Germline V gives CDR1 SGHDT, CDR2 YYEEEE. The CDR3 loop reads CASSPRRLASDTQYF. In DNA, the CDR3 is TGTGCCAGCAGCCCCCGCCGACTAGCGAGCGATACGCAGTATTTT.

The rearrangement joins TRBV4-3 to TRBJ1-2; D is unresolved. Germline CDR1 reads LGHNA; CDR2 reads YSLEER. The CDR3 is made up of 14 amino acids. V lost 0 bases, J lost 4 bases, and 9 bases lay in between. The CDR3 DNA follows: TGCGCCAGCAGCCAAGATGCCGGGCCCTATGGCTACACCTTC. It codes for CASSQDAGPYGYTF.

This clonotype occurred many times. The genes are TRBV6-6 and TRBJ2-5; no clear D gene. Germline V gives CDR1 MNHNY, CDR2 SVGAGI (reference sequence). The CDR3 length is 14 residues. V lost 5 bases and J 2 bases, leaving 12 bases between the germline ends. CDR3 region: CASSPGGSQETQYF. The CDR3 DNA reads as TGTGCCAGCAGTCCGGGTGGGTCGCAAGAGACCCAGTACTTC.

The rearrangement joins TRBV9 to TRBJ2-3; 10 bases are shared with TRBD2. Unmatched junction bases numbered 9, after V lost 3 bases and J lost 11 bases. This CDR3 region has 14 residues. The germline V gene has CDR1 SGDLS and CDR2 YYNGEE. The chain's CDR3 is CASSASGTSVWQYF. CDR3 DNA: TGTGCCAGCAGCGCATCCGGGACTAGCGTTTGGCAGTATTTT.

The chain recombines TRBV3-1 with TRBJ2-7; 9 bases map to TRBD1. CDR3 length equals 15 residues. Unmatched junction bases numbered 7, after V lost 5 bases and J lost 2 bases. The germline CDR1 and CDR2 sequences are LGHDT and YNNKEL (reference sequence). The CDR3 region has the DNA TGTGCCAGCAGCAACTGGGGGACAGGGACCTACGAGCAGTACTTC. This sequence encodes CASSNWGTGTYEQYF.

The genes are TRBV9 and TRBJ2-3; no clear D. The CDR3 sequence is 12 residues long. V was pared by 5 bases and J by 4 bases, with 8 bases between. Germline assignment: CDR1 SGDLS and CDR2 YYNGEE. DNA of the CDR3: TGTGCCAGCAGTCTTAGTTCAGATACGCAGTATTTT. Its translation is CASSLSSDTQYF. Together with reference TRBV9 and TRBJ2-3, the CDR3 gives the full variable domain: DSGVTQTPKHLITATGQRVTLRCSPRSGDLSVYWYQQSLDQGLQFLIQYYNGEERAKGNILERFSAQQFPDLHSELNLSSLELGDSALYFCASSLSSDTQYFGPGTRLTVL.

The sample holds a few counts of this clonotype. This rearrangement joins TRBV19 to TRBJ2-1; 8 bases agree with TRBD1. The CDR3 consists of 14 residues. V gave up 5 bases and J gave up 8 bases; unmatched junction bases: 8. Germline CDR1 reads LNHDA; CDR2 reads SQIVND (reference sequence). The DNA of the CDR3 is TGTGCCAGTAGTCCACGACAGGGGAGCGATGAGCAGTTCTTC. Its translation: CASSPRQGSDEQFF.

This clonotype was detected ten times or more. The CDR3 loop is CASSLAITNTEAFF. CDR3 nucleotides: TGTGCCAGCAGCTTAGCTATCACGAACACTGAAGCTTTCTTT. V gene TRBV7-2 combines with J gene TRBJ1-1; D is uncertain. Germline V gene lookup returns CDR1 SGHTA and CDR2 FQGNSA. Trimming removed 0 bases at V and 1 base at J, with 6 bases between. The CDR3 runs to 14 residues.

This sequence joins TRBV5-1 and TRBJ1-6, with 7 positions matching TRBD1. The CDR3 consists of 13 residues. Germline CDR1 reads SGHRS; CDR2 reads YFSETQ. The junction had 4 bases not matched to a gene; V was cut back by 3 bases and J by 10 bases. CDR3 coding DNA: TGCGCCAGCAGCTACGGACAGGCGTCACCCCTCCACTTT. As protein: CASSYGQASPLHF. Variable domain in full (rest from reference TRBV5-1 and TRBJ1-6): KAGVTQTPRYLIKTRGQQVTLSCSPISGHRSVSWYQQTPGQGLQFLFEYFSETQRNKGNFPGRFSGRQFSNSRSEMNVSTLELGDSALYLCASSYGQASPLHFGNGTRLTVT.

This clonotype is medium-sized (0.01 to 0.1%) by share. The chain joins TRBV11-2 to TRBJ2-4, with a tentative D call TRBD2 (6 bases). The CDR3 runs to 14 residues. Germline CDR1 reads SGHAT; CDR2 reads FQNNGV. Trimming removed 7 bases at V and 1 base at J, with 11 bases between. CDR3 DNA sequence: TGTGCCAGCACCCCGGGAGTCGCCAAAAACATTCAGTACTTC. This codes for CASTPGVAKNIQYF. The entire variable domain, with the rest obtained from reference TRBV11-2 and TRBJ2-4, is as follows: EAGVAQSPRYKIIEKRQSVAFWCNPISGHATLYWYQQILGQGPKLLIQFQNNGVVDDSQLPKDRFSAERLKGVDSTLKIQPAKLEDSAVYLCASTPGVAKNIQYFGAGTRLSVL.

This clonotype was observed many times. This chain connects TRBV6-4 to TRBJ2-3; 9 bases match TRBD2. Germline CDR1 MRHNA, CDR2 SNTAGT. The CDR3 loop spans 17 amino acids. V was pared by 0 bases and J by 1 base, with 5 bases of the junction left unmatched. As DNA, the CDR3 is TGTGCCAGCAGTGACTCGTATAGCGGGGGAGGCACAGATACGCAGTATTTT. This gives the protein CASSDSYSGGGTDTQYF.

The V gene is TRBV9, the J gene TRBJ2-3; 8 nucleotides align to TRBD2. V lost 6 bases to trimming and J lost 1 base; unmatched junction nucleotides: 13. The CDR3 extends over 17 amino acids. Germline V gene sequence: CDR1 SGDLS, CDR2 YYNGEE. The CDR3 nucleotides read TGTGCCAGCACCGTGGGAACTAGCGGTTGGGGCACAGATACGCAGTATTTT. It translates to CASTVGTSGWGTDTQYF.

CDR3 nucleotide sequence: TGTGCCAGCAGCATCAGACGGACTAGCACAGATACGCAGTATTTT. Protein product: CASSIRRTSTDTQYF. The rearrangement uses TRBV7-2 and TRBJ2-3; D is possibly TRBD2 (5 bases). Germline V gene data show CDR1 as SGHTA and CDR2 as FQGNSA. V dropped 5 bases and J dropped 0 bases, with 12 bases sitting between them. This CDR3 is built from 15 residues.

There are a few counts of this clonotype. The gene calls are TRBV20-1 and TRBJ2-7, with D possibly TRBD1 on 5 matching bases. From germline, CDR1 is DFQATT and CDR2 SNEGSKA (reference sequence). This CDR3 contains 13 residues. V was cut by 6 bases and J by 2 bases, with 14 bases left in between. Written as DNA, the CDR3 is TGCAGTGCGGGCAACCGACAGACCTACGAGCAGTACTTC. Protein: CSAGNRQTYEQYF.

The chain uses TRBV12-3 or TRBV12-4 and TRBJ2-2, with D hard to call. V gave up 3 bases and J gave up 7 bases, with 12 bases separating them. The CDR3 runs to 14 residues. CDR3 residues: CASSFFEVSGELFF. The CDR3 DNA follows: TGTGCCAGCAGTTTCTTTGAGGTTAGCGGGGAGCTGTTTTTT.

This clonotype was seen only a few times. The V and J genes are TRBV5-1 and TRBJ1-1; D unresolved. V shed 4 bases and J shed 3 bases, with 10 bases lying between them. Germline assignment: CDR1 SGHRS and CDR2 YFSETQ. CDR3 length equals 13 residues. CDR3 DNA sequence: TGCGCCAGCAGCCCGGAGGACTACACTGAAGCTTTCTTT. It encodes CASSPEDYTEAFF.

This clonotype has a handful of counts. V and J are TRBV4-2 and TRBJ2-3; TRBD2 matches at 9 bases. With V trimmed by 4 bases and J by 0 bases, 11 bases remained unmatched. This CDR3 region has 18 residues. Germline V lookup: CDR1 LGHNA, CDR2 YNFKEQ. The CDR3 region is CASSLLSQTSGSTDTQYF. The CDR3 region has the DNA TGTGCCAGCAGCCTACTCTCCCAGACTAGCGGAAGCACAGATACGCAGTATTTT.

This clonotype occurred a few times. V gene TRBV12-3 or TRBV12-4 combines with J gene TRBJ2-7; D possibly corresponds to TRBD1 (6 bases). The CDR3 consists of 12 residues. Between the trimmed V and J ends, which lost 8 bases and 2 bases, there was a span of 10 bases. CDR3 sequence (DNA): TGTGCCAGCCAGGGGATCACCTACGAGCAGTACTTC. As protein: CASQGITYEQYF.

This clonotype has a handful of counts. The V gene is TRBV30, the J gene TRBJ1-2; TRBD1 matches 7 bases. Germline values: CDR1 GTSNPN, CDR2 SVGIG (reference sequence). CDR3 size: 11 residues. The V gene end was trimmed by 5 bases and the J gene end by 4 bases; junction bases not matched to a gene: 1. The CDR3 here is CAWGTVYGYTF. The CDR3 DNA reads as TGTGCCTGGGGGACAGTCTATGGCTACACCTTC.

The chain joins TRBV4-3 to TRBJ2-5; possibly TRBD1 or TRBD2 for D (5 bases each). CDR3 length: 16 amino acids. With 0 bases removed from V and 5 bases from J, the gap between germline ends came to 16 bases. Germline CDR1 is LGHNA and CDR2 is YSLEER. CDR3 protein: CASSQDSGPVPETQYF. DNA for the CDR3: TGCGCCAGCAGCCAAGATTCGGGACCCGTCCCGGAGACCCAGTACTTC.

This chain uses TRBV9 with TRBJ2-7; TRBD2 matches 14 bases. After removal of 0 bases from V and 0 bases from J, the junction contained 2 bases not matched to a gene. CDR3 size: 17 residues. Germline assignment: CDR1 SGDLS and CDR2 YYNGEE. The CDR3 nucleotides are TGTGCCAGCAGCGTAGCAGGGACTAGCGGGGGCTCCTACGAGCAGTACTTC. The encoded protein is CASSVAGTSGGSYEQYF.

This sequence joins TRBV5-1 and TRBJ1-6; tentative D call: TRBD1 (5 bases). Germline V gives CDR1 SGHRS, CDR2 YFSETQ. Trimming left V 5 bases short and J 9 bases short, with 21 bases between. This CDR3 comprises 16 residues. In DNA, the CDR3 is TGCGCCAGCAGTCGGGACCTTAGGGGTTCTATTTCACCCCTCCACTTT. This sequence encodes CASSRDLRGSISPLHF.